This TCR beta chain originates from a study of T cells in Graves' hyperthyroidism and ophthalmopathy. Any patient presenting with uncontrolled infection, other autoimmune disease, pregnancy or lactation was left out. In making diagnoses, clinical symptoms, serum thyroxine and TRAb, thyroid ultrasound and orbital computed tomography were all used. Germline V gene data show CDR1 as KGHSH and CDR2 as LQKENI. V was shortened by 3 bases and J by 8 bases, with 10 bases between the two germline ends. CDR3 length: 13 residues. Template material for amplifying TCR beta CDR3 regions consisted of RNA transcripts. The study used the HTBI primer set for a first-round RT-PCR of the TCR CDR3. TCRdb processed the multiplex PCR reads anew with MiXCR; each CDR3 protein has one entry. The sample lists 340,000 or so distinct CDR3 sequences; 15% to 20% were seen once. This clonotype was recorded at least ten times. Its matching antigen is unknown.

Whole-study results and caveats: Most clonotypes that expanded in the thyroid above 0.001 also showed up in blood.

The sequencing input was blood. This receptor was obtained from a man under 40 with Graves' hyperthyroidism. The V call is TRBV18, the J call TRBJ1-4, with no clear D. The CDR3 nucleotides are TGTGCCAGCTCACCTAGACAAGGGGAAAAACTGTTTTTT. Translation gives CASSPRQGEKLFF.